This T cell receptor beta chain was identified during a study of cytomegalovirus exposure and HLA in healthy donors. Per the germline V gene, CDR1 is MGHRA and CDR2 is YSYEKL. Germline trimming cut 1 base from V and 6 bases from J; bases unmatched to any gene: 5. The CDR3 loop spans 14 amino acids. 60 Vbeta and 13 Jbeta primers were used in PCR. The assay was immunoSEQ multiplex PCR, and TCRdb's table has in-frame clones only and misses some. The table lists fewer than 200,000 clones, over 75% of them singletons. Material for sequencing was PBMCs. The J gene is TRBJ2-7, the V gene TRBV4-1, with 8 bases matching TRBD2. The TCR sequence derives from a woman between 45 and 65 years old in good health and CMV-seronegative. CDR3 sequence: CASSQAPGTSEQYF. The CDR3 nucleotides are TGCGCCAGCAGCCAAGCTCCCGGGACTAGCGAGCAGTACTTC.